The sequence of this TCR beta chain was determined in a study of response to subunit inactivated influenza vaccine. Each CDR3 protein is one row after TCRdb ran MiXCR on the RT-PCR reads. The repertoire holds 500,000 to 600,000 distinct CDR3 sequences, approximately 14% seen once, with around 10% in the top ten. With respect to this clonotype: Its antigen is not known.

Broader study findings: Authors suggested each seasonal influenza vaccination recruits few new T cells.

Trimming cost V 4 bases and J 0 bases, with 10 bases left between them. The CDR3 has 13 residues. The V gene's germline CDR1 is GTSNPN and CDR2 SVGIG (reference sequence). The sequence came from a man aged 45-65 years who received an inactivated influenza vaccine. This sample comprised PBMCs from blood, obtained 11 to 12 days after vaccination. This sequence joins TRBV30 and TRBJ2-7, with D perhaps TRBD1 (6 bases). CDR3 residues: CAWTRGVSYEQYF. In DNA, the CDR3 is TGTGCCTGGACCAGGGGTGTCTCCTACGAGCAGTACTTC.